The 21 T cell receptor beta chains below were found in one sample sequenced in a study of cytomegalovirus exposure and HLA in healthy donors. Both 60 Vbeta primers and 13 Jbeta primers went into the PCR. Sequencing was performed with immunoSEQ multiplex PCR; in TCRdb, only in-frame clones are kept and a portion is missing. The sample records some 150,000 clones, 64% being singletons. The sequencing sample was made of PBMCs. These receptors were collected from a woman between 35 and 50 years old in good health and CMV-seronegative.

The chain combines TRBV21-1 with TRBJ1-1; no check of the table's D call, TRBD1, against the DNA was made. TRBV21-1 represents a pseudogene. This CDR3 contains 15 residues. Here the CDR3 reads CANNYRQERNTEAFF. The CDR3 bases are TGTGCCAACAACTATAGACAGGAGAGGAACACTGAAGCTTTCTTT.

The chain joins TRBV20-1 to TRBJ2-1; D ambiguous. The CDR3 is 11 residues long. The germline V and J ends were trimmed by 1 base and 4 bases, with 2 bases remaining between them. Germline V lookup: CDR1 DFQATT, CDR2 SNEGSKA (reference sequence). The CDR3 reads CSARVYNEQFF. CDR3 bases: TGCAGTGCTAGAGTATACAATGAGCAGTTCTTC.

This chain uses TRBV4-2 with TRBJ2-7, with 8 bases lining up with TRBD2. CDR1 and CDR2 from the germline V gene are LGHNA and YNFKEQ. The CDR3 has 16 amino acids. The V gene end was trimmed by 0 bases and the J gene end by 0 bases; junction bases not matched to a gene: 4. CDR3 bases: TGTGCCAGCAGCCAAGATCTTCTAGCGGGCTCCTACGAGCAGTACTTC. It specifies CASSQDLLAGSYEQYF.

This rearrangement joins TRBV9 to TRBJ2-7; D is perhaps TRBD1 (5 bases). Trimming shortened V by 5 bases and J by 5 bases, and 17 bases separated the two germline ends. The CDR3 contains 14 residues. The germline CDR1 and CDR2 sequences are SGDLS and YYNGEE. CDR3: CASRRRYRTDEQYF. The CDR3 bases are TGTGCCAGCAGAAGACGGTACAGGACGGACGAGCAGTACTTC.

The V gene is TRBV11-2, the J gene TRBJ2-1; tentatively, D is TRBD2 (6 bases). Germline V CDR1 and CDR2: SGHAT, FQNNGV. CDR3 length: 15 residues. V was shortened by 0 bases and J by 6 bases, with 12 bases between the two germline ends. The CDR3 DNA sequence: TGTGCCAGCAGCTTAGAGGTAGCGGTGAGCAATGAGCAGTTCTTC. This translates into CASSLEVAVSNEQFF.

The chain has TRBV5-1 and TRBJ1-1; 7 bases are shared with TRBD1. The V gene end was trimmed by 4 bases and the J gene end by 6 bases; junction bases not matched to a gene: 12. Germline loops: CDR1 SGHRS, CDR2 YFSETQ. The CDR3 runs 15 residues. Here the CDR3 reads CASSRGGGGYAEAFF. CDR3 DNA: TGCGCCAGCAGCCGGGGAGGAGGGGGCTACGCTGAAGCTTTCTTT.

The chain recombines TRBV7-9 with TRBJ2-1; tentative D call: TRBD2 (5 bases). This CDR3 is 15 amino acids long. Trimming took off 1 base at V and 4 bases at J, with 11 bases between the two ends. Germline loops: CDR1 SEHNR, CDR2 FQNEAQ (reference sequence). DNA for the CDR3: TGTGCCAGCAGCTTAGTCGGTAGCGAGTACAATGAGCAGTTCTTC. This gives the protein CASSLVGSEYNEQFF.

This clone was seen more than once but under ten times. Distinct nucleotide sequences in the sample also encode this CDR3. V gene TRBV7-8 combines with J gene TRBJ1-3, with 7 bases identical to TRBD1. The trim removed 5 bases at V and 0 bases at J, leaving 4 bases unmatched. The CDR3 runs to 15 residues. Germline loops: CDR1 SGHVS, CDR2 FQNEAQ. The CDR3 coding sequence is TGTGCCAGCAGCCCAGGGGACAGCTCTGGAAACACCATATATTTT. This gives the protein CASSPGDSSGNTIYF.

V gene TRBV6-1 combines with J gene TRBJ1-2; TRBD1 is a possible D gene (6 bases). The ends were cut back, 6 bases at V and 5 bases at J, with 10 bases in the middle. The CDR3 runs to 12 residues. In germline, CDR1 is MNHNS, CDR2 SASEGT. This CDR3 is CASSDRTYGYTF. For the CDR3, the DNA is TGTGCCAGCAGCGACAGGACTTATGGCTACACCTTC.

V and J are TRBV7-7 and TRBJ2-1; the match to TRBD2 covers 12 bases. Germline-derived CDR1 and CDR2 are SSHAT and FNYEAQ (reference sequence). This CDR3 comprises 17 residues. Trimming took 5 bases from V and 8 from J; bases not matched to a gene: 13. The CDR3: CASSLEVSSGGAHEQFF. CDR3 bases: TGTGCCAGCAGCCTAGAGGTATCTAGCGGGGGGGCACATGAGCAGTTCTTC.

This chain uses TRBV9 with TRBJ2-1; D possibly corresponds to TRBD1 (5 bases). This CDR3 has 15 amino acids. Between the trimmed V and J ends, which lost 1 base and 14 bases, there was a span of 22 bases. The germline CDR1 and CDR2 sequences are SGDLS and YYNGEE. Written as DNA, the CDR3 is TGTGCCAGCAGCGTAAATGCCCCCGGCAGGGAAGAAAAGTTCTTC. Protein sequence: CASSVNAPGREEKFF.

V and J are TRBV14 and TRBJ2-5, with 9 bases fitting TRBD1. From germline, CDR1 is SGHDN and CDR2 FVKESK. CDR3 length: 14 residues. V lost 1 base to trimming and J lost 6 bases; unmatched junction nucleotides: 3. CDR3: CASSQADRGQTQYF. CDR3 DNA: TGTGCCAGCAGCCAAGCGGACAGGGGACAGACCCAGTACTTC.

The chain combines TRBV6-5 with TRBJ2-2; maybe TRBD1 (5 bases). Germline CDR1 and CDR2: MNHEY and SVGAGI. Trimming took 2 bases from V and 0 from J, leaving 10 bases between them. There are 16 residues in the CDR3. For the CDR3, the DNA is TGTGCCAGCAGTTACGGGGCACTCGCGAACACCGGGGAGCTGTTTTTT. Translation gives CASSYGALANTGELFF.

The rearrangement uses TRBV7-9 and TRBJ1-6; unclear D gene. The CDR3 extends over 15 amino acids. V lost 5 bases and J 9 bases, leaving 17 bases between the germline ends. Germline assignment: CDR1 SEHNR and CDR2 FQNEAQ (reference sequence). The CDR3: CASSPVGPGFSPLHF. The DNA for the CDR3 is TGTGCCAGCAGCCCGGTGGGTCCGGGGTTTTCACCCCTCCACTTT.

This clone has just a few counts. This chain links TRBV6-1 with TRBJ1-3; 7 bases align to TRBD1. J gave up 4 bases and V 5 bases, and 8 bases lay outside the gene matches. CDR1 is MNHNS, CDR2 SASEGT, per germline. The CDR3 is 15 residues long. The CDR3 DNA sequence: TGTGCCAGCAGTACCCTGACAGGGACAGGAAACACCATATATTTT. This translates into CASSTLTGTGNTIYF.

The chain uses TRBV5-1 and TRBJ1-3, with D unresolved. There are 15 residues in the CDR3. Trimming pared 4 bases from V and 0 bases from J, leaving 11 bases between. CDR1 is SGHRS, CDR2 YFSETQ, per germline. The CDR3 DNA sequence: TGCGCCAGCAGCCAAGACGGGGTCTCTGGAAACACCATATATTTT. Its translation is CASSQDGVSGNTIYF.

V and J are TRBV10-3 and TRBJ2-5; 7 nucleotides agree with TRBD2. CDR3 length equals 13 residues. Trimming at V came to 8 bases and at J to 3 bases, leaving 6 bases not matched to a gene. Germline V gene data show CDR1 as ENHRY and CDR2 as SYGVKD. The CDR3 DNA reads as TGTGCCATCGGGTGGAGCGGGGAAGAGACCCAGTACTTC. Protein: CAIGWSGEETQYF.

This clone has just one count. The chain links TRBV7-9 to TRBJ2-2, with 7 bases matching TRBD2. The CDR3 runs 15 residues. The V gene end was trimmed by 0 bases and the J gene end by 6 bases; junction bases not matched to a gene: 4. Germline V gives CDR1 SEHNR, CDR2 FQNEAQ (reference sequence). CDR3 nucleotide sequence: TGTGCCAGCAGCTTAGCCCTTGGGGGGGCCGGGGAGCTGTTTTTT. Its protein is CASSLALGGAGELFF.

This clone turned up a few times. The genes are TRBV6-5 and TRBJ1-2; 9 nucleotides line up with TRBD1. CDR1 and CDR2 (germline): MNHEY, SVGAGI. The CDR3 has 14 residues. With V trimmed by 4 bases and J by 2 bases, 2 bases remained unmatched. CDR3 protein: CASSWGQGNYGYTF. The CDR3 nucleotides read TGTGCCAGCAGTTGGGGACAGGGAAACTATGGCTACACCTTC.

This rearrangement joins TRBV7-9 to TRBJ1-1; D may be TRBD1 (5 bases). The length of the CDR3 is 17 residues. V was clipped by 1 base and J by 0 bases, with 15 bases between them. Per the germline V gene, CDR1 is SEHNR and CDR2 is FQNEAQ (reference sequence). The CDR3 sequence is CASSLDETVLMNTEAFF. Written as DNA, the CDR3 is TGTGCCAGCAGCTTAGACGAGACAGTCCTCATGAACACTGAAGCTTTCTTT.

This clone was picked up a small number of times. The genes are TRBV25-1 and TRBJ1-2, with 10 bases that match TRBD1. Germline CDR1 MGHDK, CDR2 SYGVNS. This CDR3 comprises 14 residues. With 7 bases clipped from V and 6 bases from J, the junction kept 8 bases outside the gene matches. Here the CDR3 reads CASTQRTGGNGYTF. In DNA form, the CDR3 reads TGTGCCAGCACTCAAAGGACAGGGGGAAATGGCTACACCTTC.